The clone carrying this T cell receptor beta chain has a count of ten or more. Its antigen remains unknown. These data belong to a study of regulatory T cells in long-lasting Graves disease. Overall study results and limits: Persistent disease preferred TRBV28, TRBJ1-2 and TRBJ2-5.

Time point meaning: newly diagnosed GD, antithyroid drugs for less than 3 months. PBMC RNA served as the TCR library source. The guidelines of the American Thyroid Association were the basis for diagnosing Graves' disease. The V segment lost 8 bases and the J segment 0 bases; nucleotides outside the gene matches: 10. Germline lookup yields CDR1 SEHNR and CDR2 FQNEAQ (reference sequence). CDR3 length equals 15 residues. Construction of TCR beta libraries relied on iRepertoire HTBI primers and on Arm-PCR targeting CDR3 regions. TCRdb re-analysed the multiplex PCR reads in MiXCR, keeping a single row per CDR3 protein. The sample shows 550,000 to 650,000 distinct CDR3 sequences, approximately 16% of them seen only once. These data were likewise used in another study, on T cells in Graves' hyperthyroidism and ophthalmopathy. From that second work: Most clonotypes expanded in thyroid above 0.001 were likewise present in blood.

The sample consisted of peripheral blood mononuclear cells (PBMCs), taken at new diagnosis, from a patient treated with antithyroid drugs. The TCR was taken from a man aged 18-30 years with Graves disease. V usage is TRBV7-9 and J usage is TRBJ2-7, with 7 positions matching TRBD2. The CDR3 nucleotides are TGTGCCAGCGGGCAGGGCGGGAGTGCCTCCTACGAGCAGTACTTC. The encoded protein is CASGQGGSASYEQYF.